The 17 T cell receptor beta chains below were found in one sample sequenced in a study of T-cell memory formation after mild COVID-19. One entry per CDR3 protein, called by TCRdb with MiXCR from the 5' RACE reads. Of nearly 350,000 distinct CDR3 sequences listed, 10% to 15% are singletons. Specimen: PBMCs or a T cell subset sorted from them (not recorded which). These receptors were obtained from a man aged 18 to 29 who had mild COVID-19 (a few samples of this study predate the infection). Cell type and time point are not known.

V usage is TRBV5-6 and J usage is TRBJ2-1; unclear D gene. Germline V gene sequence: CDR1 SGHDT, CDR2 YYEEEE. Trimming took off 1 base at V and 5 bases at J, with 1 base between the two ends. CDR3 length: 11 amino acids. DNA of the CDR3: TGTGCCAGCAGCTTGAACAATGAGCAGTTCTTC. Encoded protein: CASSLNNEQFF.

This clonotype was found a few times. The chain employs TRBV29-1 and TRBJ2-5, with no clear D. The germline CDR1 and CDR2 sequences are SQVTM and ANQGSEA. The germline V and J ends were trimmed by 7 bases and 1 base, with 13 bases remaining between them. The CDR3 totals 13 residues. CDR3: CSGTTDTQETQYF. The DNA for the CDR3 is TGCAGCGGAACTACAGACACCCAAGAGACCCAGTACTTC.

The DNA of the CDR3 is TGTGCCAGCAGTTTAGGCGAGTCCGACGAGCAGTACGTC. Amino acids: CASSLGESDEQYV. The chain combines TRBV12-3 or TRBV12-4 with TRBJ2-7; D gene ambiguous. V was cut by 1 base and J by 5 bases, with 9 bases left in between. CDR3 length: 13 residues.

This clonotype was seen at least ten times. The J gene is TRBJ2-5, the V gene TRBV12-3 or TRBV12-4, with no clear D. There are 13 residues in the CDR3. V lost 8 bases and J 5 bases, leaving 15 bases between the germline ends. The CDR3 DNA is TGTGCCAGCGCCGGGCCCGCCCGGGAGACCCAGTACTTC. Its protein product is CASAGPARETQYF.

A few counts support this clonotype. V and J are TRBV18 and TRBJ2-4; 7 positions agree with TRBD2. The CDR3 sequence is 14 residues long. Looked up from germline, CDR1 is KGHSH and CDR2 is LQKENI. Trimming cost V 4 bases and J 5 bases; bases outside gene matches: 5. CDR3 nucleotide sequence: TGTGCCAGCTCACTTTCTAGCGGAGAAAACATTCAGTACTTC. Encoded protein: CASSLSSGENIQYF.

There are a few counts of this clonotype. V and J are TRBV9 and TRBJ2-4, with a possible D match to TRBD2 (6 bases). The V end lost 0 bases, the J end lost 8 bases, and 15 bases lay between the germline ends. The CDR3 runs to 15 residues. Germline assignment: CDR1 SGDLS and CDR2 YYNGEE. The CDR3 sequence is CASSVAGTAGDIQYF. CDR3 coding DNA: TGTGCCAGCAGCGTAGCAGGGACTGCCGGGGACATTCAGTACTTC.

The chain is built from TRBV4-1 and TRBJ2-5; 7 nucleotides match TRBD1. The CDR3 is made up of 16 amino acids. V gave up 0 bases and J gave up 4 bases; unmatched junction bases: 8. Germline-derived CDR1 and CDR2 are MGHRA and YSYEKL. The CDR3 DNA sequence: TGCGCCAGCAGCCAAGAGACGCCCCGGGACAGAGAGACCCAGTACTTC. Amino acids: CASSQETPRDRETQYF.

DNA of the CDR3: TGCGCCAGCAGCTTACTAGGGGAGATAGGTACGCAGTATTTT. This sequence encodes CASSLLGEIGTQYF. The chain combines TRBV5-1 with TRBJ2-3; D may match TRBD1 or TRBD2 (5 bases each). This CDR3 has 14 residues. V lost 2 bases, J lost 8 bases, and 15 bases lay in between. CDR1 is SGHRS and CDR2 is YFSETQ in the germline V gene.

The gene calls are TRBV9 and TRBJ1-2; D is uncertain. The V gene lost 3 bases and the J gene lost 0 bases, with 15 bases spanning the gap. This CDR3 comprises 16 residues. Looked up from germline, CDR1 is SGDLS and CDR2 is YYNGEE. The CDR3 reads CASSETRTASNYGYTF. The CDR3 DNA follows: TGTGCCAGCAGCGAAACACGGACGGCTTCTAACTATGGCTACACCTTC.

This chain uses TRBV4-3 with TRBJ1-5; no firm D call. Trimming stripped 0 bases from V and 9 bases from J, with 12 bases between. The germline V gene has CDR1 LGHNA and CDR2 YSLEER. This CDR3 is 14 amino acids long. In DNA form, the CDR3 reads TGCGCCAGCAGCCAAGAGTTATCGGGATGGCCCCAGCATTTT. Encoded protein: CASSQELSGWPQHF.

The chain couples TRBV24-1 to TRBJ2-1; 11 positions agree with TRBD2. CDR1 is KGHDR, CDR2 SFDVKD, per germline. J was trimmed by 7 bases and V by 5 bases; bases with no gene match: 3. CDR3 length equals 14 residues. The CDR3 DNA reads as TGTGCCACCAGTGCTAGCGGGGGGTCAAATGAGCAGTTCTTC. Translated, it gives CATSASGGSNEQFF.

The chain is built from TRBV4-3 and TRBJ2-7, with 12 bases aligning to TRBD1. The CDR3 covers 16 residues. The J segment lost 5 bases and the V segment lost 1 base, leaving 6 bases of the junction unmatched. Germline CDR1 and CDR2: LGHNA and YSLEER. DNA for the CDR3: TGCGCCAGCAGCCAAGGAATTGGGACAGGGGGCCACGAGCAGTACTTC. Translated, it gives CASSQGIGTGGHEQYF.

For the CDR3, the DNA is TGTGCCAGCAGCATATGGGAACAGTCTAGCTCCTACAATGAGCAGTTCTTC. Its protein product is CASSIWEQSSSYNEQFF. The chain uses TRBV11-2 and TRBJ2-1; D uncertain. CDR3 length: 17 amino acids. The V and J ends lost 5 bases and 0 bases respectively, with 17 bases between them. Germline CDR1 SGHAT, CDR2 FQNNGV.

The chain employs TRBV5-4 and TRBJ2-4, with D possibly TRBD2 on 5 matching bases. CDR1 is SGHNT and CDR2 is YYREEE in the germline V gene (reference sequence). The V end lost 7 bases, the J end lost 8 bases, and 19 bases lay between the germline ends. This CDR3 region has 14 residues. In DNA, the CDR3 is TGTGCCAGCTACGGACTCCCTGTGAGAGACATTCAGTACTTC. Protein sequence: CASYGLPVRDIQYF.

This clonotype was counted between two and nine times. This chain's CDR3 is CASARDARIPPLHF. The DNA of the CDR3 is TGTGCCAGCGCCCGGGACGCCAGGATCCCACCCCTCCACTTT. J is TRBJ1-6 and V is TRBV7-2; the D gene is possibly TRBD1 (5 bases). Germline CDR1 SGHTA, CDR2 FQGNSA. The V and J ends lost 8 bases and 11 bases respectively, with 19 bases between them. The CDR3 runs 14 residues.

In this sample, this clonotype turned up a few times. The chain carries TRBV18 and TRBJ2-3, with 8 bases fitting TRBD2. This CDR3 is built from 14 residues. Germline CDR1 KGHSH, CDR2 LQKENI. V dropped 6 bases and J dropped 6; count of bases not matched to a gene: 8. The CDR3 sequence is CASSREASGDTQYF. In nucleotides, the CDR3 is TGTGCCAGCTCCCGGGAGGCTAGCGGGGATACGCAGTATTTT.

There are a few counts of this clonotype. The V and J genes are TRBV15 and TRBJ2-5; D gene ambiguous. Trimming pared 2 bases from V and 3 bases from J, leaving 10 bases between. CDR1 is LNHNV, CDR2 YYDKDF, per germline (reference sequence). The CDR3 covers 14 residues. The CDR3 loop reads CATSRTAAEETQYF. CDR3 DNA sequence: TGTGCCACCAGCAGAACGGCGGCTGAAGAGACCCAGTACTTC.